The rows below give T cell receptor beta chains drawn from one sample of a study of T cell changes during pregnancy in multiple sclerosis. The protocol was immunoSEQ multiplex PCR, while the TCRdb copy is restricted to in-frame clones and leaves out a portion. The repertoire holds 100,000 or so clones, with 91% as singletons. Material: peripheral blood, obtained in the second trimester of pregnancy. The receptors were gathered from a female donor with multiple sclerosis, enrolled in a pregnancy study. CDR3s include the opening cysteine and the closing phenylalanine or tryptophan. The order of the fields is J gene, V gene, clone size, D gene, CDR3 DNA, CDR3 protein. The D gene is left open where the match is weak. Rows may omit the clone size; those that give it use once, few, many or a size class.

j_gene: TRBJ2-5; v_gene: TRBV11-3; abundance: .; d_gene: TRBD2; CDR3nt: TGTGCCAGCAGCTTACGGGGGGGACAAGAGACCCAGTACTTC; CDR3aa: CASSLRGGQETQYF
j_gene: TRBJ2-1; v_gene: TRBV6-5; abundance: .; d_gene: .; CDR3nt: TGTGCCAGCAGTTTACTCGTGGGGGCAGAGCAGTTCTTC; CDR3aa: CASSLLVGAEQFF
j_gene: TRBJ2-4; v_gene: TRBV9; abundance: .; d_gene: .; CDR3nt: TGTGCCAGCAGCGTAGACAGGGTTCAAAACATTCAGTACTTC; CDR3aa: CASSVDRVQNIQYF
j_gene: TRBJ2-2; v_gene: TRBV20-1; abundance: .; d_gene: .; CDR3nt: TGCAGTGCTAGTAGGCGGGGGGAGCTGTTTTTT; CDR3aa: CSASRRGELFF
j_gene: TRBJ2-2; v_gene: TRBV7-2; abundance: .; d_gene: .; CDR3nt: TGTGCCAGTTACAGGGAACACGGGGAGCTGTTTTTT; CDR3aa: CASYREHGELFF
j_gene: TRBJ2-1; v_gene: TRBV19; abundance: once; d_gene: .; CDR3nt: TGTGCCAGTAGTATCCTAGGCCGAACCTACAATGAGCAGTTCTTC; CDR3aa: CASSILGRTYNEQFF
j_gene: TRBJ2-7; v_gene: TRBV27; abundance: once; d_gene: TRBD1; CDR3nt: TGTGCCAGCAGTTTTACGGGACAGGGGGCCTACGAGCAGTACTTC; CDR3aa: CASSFTGQGAYEQYF
j_gene: TRBJ2-5; v_gene: TRBV9; abundance: .; d_gene: .; CDR3nt: TGTGCCAGCAGCGCTGCGTCTAGAAAGGCGGAGACCCAGTACTTC; CDR3aa: CASSAASRKAETQYF
j_gene: TRBJ2-3; v_gene: TRBV19; abundance: .; d_gene: TRBD1; CDR3nt: TGTGCCAGTAGTCCACAGGGGAGACGGGCCTCCGGCAGCACAGATACGCAGTATTTT; CDR3aa: CASSPQGRRASGSTDTQYF
j_gene: TRBJ2-7; v_gene: TRBV28; abundance: once; d_gene: TRBD2; CDR3nt: TGTGCCAGCAGTTTTTCCTGGACTAGCGGGAGGCCCTACGAGCAGTACTTC; CDR3aa: CASSFSWTSGRPYEQYF
j_gene: TRBJ2-7; v_gene: TRBV21-1; abundance: .; d_gene: .; CDR3nt: TGTGCCAGCAGCAAAAGGGGATCTGGACTAATTTACGAGCAGTACTTC; CDR3aa: CASSKRGSGLIYEQYF
j_gene: TRBJ2-1; v_gene: TRBV5-1; abundance: .; d_gene: .; CDR3nt: TGCGCCAGCAGCCCCAGAGGGACATCGGCCCGAAATGAGCAGTTCTTC; CDR3aa: CASSPRGTSARNEQFF
j_gene: TRBJ2-3; v_gene: TRBV5-4; abundance: .; d_gene: TRBD2; CDR3nt: TGTGCCAGCAGCCCCCGGACTAGCGGGAGAGATACGCAGTATTTT; CDR3aa: CASSPRTSGRDTQYF
j_gene: TRBJ1-2; v_gene: TRBV28; abundance: .; d_gene: .; CDR3nt: TGTGCCAGCAGTTTAGTCCAGGGATTATATGGCTACACCTTC; CDR3aa: CASSLVQGLYGYTF
j_gene: TRBJ2-1; v_gene: TRBV9; abundance: .; d_gene: TRBD2; CDR3nt: TGTGCCAGCAGCGTAGAGCTAGCGGGAGAGGGTGAGCAGTTCTTC; CDR3aa: CASSVELAGEGEQFF
j_gene: TRBJ1-1; v_gene: TRBV27; abundance: .; d_gene: .; CDR3nt: TGTGCCAGCAGTTCCGCGGTGGGGGCCACTGAAGCTTTCTTT; CDR3aa: CASSSAVGATEAFF
j_gene: TRBJ1-2; v_gene: TRBV19; abundance: .; d_gene: .; CDR3nt: TGTGCCAGTAGTATACCTCGGAGGTCGGAAGGCTACACCTTC; CDR3aa: CASSIPRRSEGYTF
j_gene: TRBJ1-1; v_gene: TRBV6-6; abundance: .; d_gene: .; CDR3nt: TGTGCCAGCAGTTACTATAGCGGTGAAGCTTTCTTT; CDR3aa: CASSYYSGEAFF
j_gene: TRBJ2-2; v_gene: TRBV6-1; abundance: .; d_gene: .; CDR3nt: TGTGCCAGCAGTGAACTAGGAGGGATCGAGTACGGGGAGCTGTTTTTT; CDR3aa: CASSELGGIEYGELFF
j_gene: TRBJ2-3; v_gene: TRBV27; abundance: .; d_gene: TRBD2; CDR3nt: TGTGCCAGCAGTCGAGCGGGAGCAATTGATACGCAGTATTTT; CDR3aa: CASSRAGAIDTQYF
j_gene: TRBJ1-1; v_gene: TRBV7-8; abundance: .; d_gene: TRBD1; CDR3nt: TGTGCCAGCAGCTCAGGGGGCTTGTACACTGAAGCTTTCTTT; CDR3aa: CASSSGGLYTEAFF
j_gene: TRBJ2-1; v_gene: TRBV29-1; abundance: .; d_gene: TRBD2; CDR3nt: TGCAGCGTAGGGACTATCTTGAATGAGCAGTTCTTC; CDR3aa: CSVGTILNEQFF
j_gene: TRBJ1-5; v_gene: TRBV28; abundance: few; d_gene: .; CDR3nt: TGTGCCAGCAGAGAGACAGACAATCAGCCCCAGCATTTT; CDR3aa: CASRETDNQPQHF
j_gene: TRBJ2-5; v_gene: TRBV28; abundance: .; d_gene: TRBD2; CDR3nt: TGTGCCAGCAGTTTATGGGACGGGGGGGAAGAGACCCAGTACTTC; CDR3aa: CASSLWDGGEETQYF
j_gene: TRBJ2-3; v_gene: TRBV5-5; abundance: .; d_gene: TRBD2; CDR3nt: TGTGCCAGCAACCTCGGGACTAGCGGAACTTTTAGCACAGATACGCAGTATTTT; CDR3aa: CASNLGTSGTFSTDTQYF